These 20 T cell receptor beta chains were all obtained from the same sample, sequenced in a study of blood T cell repertoires in COVID-19. Using immunoSEQ multiplex PCR, the repertoire was profiled, and TCRdb retains in-frame clones only, with some absent. The sample gives 100,000 to 150,000 clones, roughly four fifths of which show up once; 17% is in the top ten. Sequencing was done on a sample of peripheral blood. The source of these receptors is a man aged 25-40 years with COVID-19, enrolled during active disease.

V and J are TRBV15 and TRBJ1-1; 10 nucleotides agree with TRBD1. The CDR3 sequence is 14 residues long. The V gene's germline CDR1 is LNHNV and CDR2 YYDKDF (reference sequence). V was clipped by 4 bases and J by 7 bases; unmatched bases: 6. CDR3 coding DNA: TGTGCCACCAGCAAGACAGGGGGCTTTGGTGAAGCTTTCTTT. Translation gives CATSKTGGFGEAFF.

The chain recombines TRBV29-1 with TRBJ2-7, with TRBD1 identical over 7 bases. Germline-derived CDR1 and CDR2 are SQVTM and ANQGSEA. J was trimmed by 3 bases and V by 3 bases; bases with no gene match: 14. CDR3 length: 16 amino acids. In DNA, the CDR3 is TGCAGCGTTGAGTCTTTTGTGACAGGGCGCTTCTACGAGCAGTACTTC. The encoded protein is CSVESFVTGRFYEQYF.

The chain is built from TRBV7-2 and TRBJ1-2, with 7 bases matching TRBD1. With V trimmed by 2 bases and J by 6 bases, 6 bases remained unmatched. CDR3 length equals 14 residues. The germline gives CDR1 SGHTA, CDR2 FQGNSA. In nucleotides, the CDR3 is TGTGCCAGCAGCTTAAGGGGACAGCTCCATGGCTACACCTTC. Translated: CASSLRGQLHGYTF.

The genes are TRBV27 and TRBJ1-2; a weak D match, TRBD1 (6 bases). V dropped 5 bases and J dropped 4 bases, with 11 bases sitting between them. From germline, CDR1 is MNHEY and CDR2 SMNVEV (reference sequence). This CDR3 contains 13 residues. The CDR3 sequence: CASSPQDSYGYTF. The CDR3 nucleotides read TGTGCCAGCAGTCCTCAGGACAGCTATGGCTACACCTTC.

The rearrangement links TRBV7-3 to TRBJ2-3; maybe TRBD2 (5 bases). Trimming shortened V by 2 bases and J by 5 bases, and 14 bases separated the two germline ends. Germline V gene lookup returns CDR1 SGHTA and CDR2 FQGTGA. The CDR3 extends over 15 amino acids. For the CDR3, the DNA is TGTGCCAGCAGCTTACAGCCGCGACGGGGAGATACGCAGTATTTT. Translating it yields CASSLQPRRGDTQYF.

This chain uses TRBV7-9 with TRBJ1-6; D remains ambiguous. Germline CDR1 and CDR2: SEHNR and FQNEAQ (reference sequence). This CDR3 comprises 13 residues. The V end lost 1 base, the J end lost 9 bases, and 7 bases lay between the germline ends. The CDR3 region is CASSLEPGSPLHF. The CDR3 nucleotides are TGTGCCAGCAGCTTAGAACCGGGTTCACCCCTCCACTTT.

The genes are TRBV7-2 and TRBJ1-5, with D possibly TRBD1 on 6 matching bases. CDR3 size: 16 residues. The V end lost 0 bases, the J end lost 6 bases, and 15 bases lay between the germline ends. Germline CDR1 is SGHTA and CDR2 is FQGNSA. This chain's CDR3 is CASSLAVAGVIQPQHF. The CDR3 bases are TGTGCCAGCAGCTTAGCGGTAGCAGGGGTTATTCAGCCCCAGCATTTT.

The chain links TRBV27 to TRBJ2-2; 9 nucleotides match TRBD2. The CDR3 is 15 residues long. V lost 8 bases to trimming and J lost 5 bases; unmatched junction nucleotides: 9. Germline V lookup: CDR1 MNHEY, CDR2 SMNVEV (reference sequence). The CDR3 coding sequence is TGTGCCAGCGGGATTAGCGGGAGAAATACCGGGGAGCTGTTTTTT. Translation: CASGISGRNTGELFF.

This clone occurred once. In DNA, the CDR3 is TGTGCCAGCAGCGTCGGGACAGGGATGTTGGGTCCTGAAGCTTTCTTT. Translating it yields CASSVGTGMLGPEAFF. The chain uses TRBV9 and TRBJ1-1; 9 nucleotides line up with TRBD1. The length of the CDR3 is 16 residues. Losses at the gene ends were 2 bases for V and 6 bases for J; bases not matched to a gene: 11. Germline loops: CDR1 SGDLS, CDR2 YYNGEE.

The chain links TRBV19 to TRBJ1-5; D is unclear. V lost 2 bases to trimming and J lost 4 bases, with 9 bases between them. The CDR3 covers 14 residues. Per the germline V gene, CDR1 is LNHDA and CDR2 is SQIVND (reference sequence). The CDR3 spells CASSIPHGNQPQHF. The CDR3 coding sequence is TGTGCCAGTAGTATACCCCACGGGAATCAGCCCCAGCATTTT.

The chain has TRBV10-2 and TRBJ2-6; TRBD1 aligns across 7 bases. The V segment lost 2 bases and the J segment 7 bases; nucleotides outside the gene matches: 17. This CDR3 comprises 19 residues. Germline V CDR1 and CDR2: WSHSY, SAAADI. This CDR3 reads CASSEVQGLTGLGANVLTF. The CDR3 region has the DNA TGCGCCAGCAGTGAGGTACAGGGGCTTACCGGTCTCGGTGCCAACGTCCTGACTTTC.

J is TRBJ1-1 and V is TRBV7-8, with unresolved D. The CDR3 runs to 16 residues. V was cut by 8 bases and J by 1 base, with 20 bases left in between. Germline assignment: CDR1 SGHVS and CDR2 FQNEAQ. CDR3 loop: CASAPHPLTQNTEAFF. The CDR3 DNA follows: TGTGCCAGCGCTCCCCATCCCCTGACTCAGAACACTGAAGCTTTCTTT.

The V gene is TRBV18, the J gene TRBJ1-1, with 10 positions matching TRBD1. There are 14 residues in the CDR3. Germline V gives CDR1 KGHSH, CDR2 LQKENI. V lost 6 bases to trimming and J lost 5 bases; unmatched junction nucleotides: 6. In nucleotides, the CDR3 is TGTGCCAGCTCCCCCGGGACAGGGGTGACTGAAGCTTTCTTT. Amino acids: CASSPGTGVTEAFF.

The chain recombines TRBV5-6 with TRBJ1-5; D not resolved. Germline CDR1 is SGHDT and CDR2 is YYEEEE. V was clipped by 0 bases and J by 5 bases, with 9 bases between them. This CDR3 is built from 14 residues. CDR3 loop: CASSLGTAHQPQHF. In nucleotides, the CDR3 is TGTGCCAGCAGCTTGGGTACAGCTCATCAGCCCCAGCATTTT.

CDR3 amino acids: CASSDGPGWGARYF. The CDR3 DNA reads TGTGCCAGCAGTGACGGTCCAGGATGGGGCGCCAGGTACTTC. V and J are TRBV6-4 and TRBJ2-7; maybe TRBD1 (5 bases). The V end was cut by 2 bases, the J end by 12 bases, with 20 bases between. The CDR3 totals 14 residues. Per the germline V gene, CDR1 is MRHNA and CDR2 is SNTAGT.

V is TRBV5-1 and J is TRBJ1-1, with a possible D match to TRBD1 (6 bases). The CDR3 covers 16 residues. Trimming pared 2 bases from V and 2 bases from J, leaving 16 bases between. Germline CDR1 and CDR2: SGHRS and YFSETQ. The CDR3 loop is CASSLPPGDYNTEAFF. Here the CDR3 DNA reads TGCGCCAGCAGCTTACCCCCAGGGGACTATAACACTGAAGCTTTCTTT.

This chain connects TRBV6-6 to TRBJ1-1; no clear D. The V gene lost 0 bases and the J gene lost 5 bases, with 10 bases spanning the gap. The CDR3 has 14 residues. CDR1 and CDR2 (germline): MNHNY, SVGAGI (reference sequence). The CDR3 reads CASSYSNRETEAFF. The CDR3 nucleotides read TGTGCCAGCAGTTACTCGAACCGGGAAACTGAAGCTTTCTTT.

V is TRBV19 and J is TRBJ1-5; D might be TRBD1 (5 bases). The CDR3 is 15 residues long. The V and J ends lost 6 bases and 4 bases respectively, with 16 bases between them. Germline V gene data show CDR1 as LNHDA and CDR2 as SQIVND (reference sequence). The CDR3 coding sequence is TGTGCCAGTAGCCCTGGCACAGGTGGAAATCAGCCCCAGCATTTT. Translating it yields CASSPGTGGNQPQHF.

This clone was recorded once. The chain carries TRBV7-8 and TRBJ2-1; TRBD2 aligns across 14 bases. Losses at the gene ends were 3 bases for V and 7 bases for J; bases not matched to a gene: 14. The CDR3 spans 19 residues. The germline CDR1 and CDR2 sequences are SGHVS and FQNEAQ. The CDR3 DNA sequence: TGTGCCAGCAGCTTGCAACCTCGGACTAGCGGGAGGCCCTGGAATGAGCAGTTCTTC. Amino acids: CASSLQPRTSGRPWNEQFF.

This clone has only a few counts. The chain couples TRBV24-1 to TRBJ2-5; TRBD2 matches 11 bases. The CDR3 totals 15 residues. Unmatched junction bases numbered 1, after V lost 3 bases and J lost 2 bases. In germline, CDR1 is KGHDR, CDR2 SFDVKD. The CDR3 coding sequence is TGTGCCACCAGTGATACTAGCGGGAGTCAAGAGACCCAGTACTTC. Protein: CATSDTSGSQETQYF.